Only one count was recorded for the clone carrying this T cell receptor (beta chain). Authors' analysis steps: Nucleated cell counts were estimated from reference gene primer amplification. Assay used: immunoSEQ multiplex PCR; TCRdb lists only in-frame clones, some missing. Clonal size and the V and J genes are those of that table, whereas D and trimming came from the DNA. In the table there are about 260,000 clones, approximately 87% of which are singletons. The data are from a study of blood T cell repertoires in COVID-19. Study-level background: COVID-19 samples from acute and convalescent phases originated in the United States, Italy and Spain. T cells, B-cell-depleted T cells, or PBMCs supplied cDNA or gDNA.

The clonotype was recovered from a man aged 55 to 70 who had recovered from COVID-19. Sequences were obtained from peripheral blood.

This chain's CDR3 is CASSYPFGQGSFTDTQYF. The CDR3 nucleotides are TGTGCCAGCAGTTACCCCTTCGGACAGGGCTCGTTCACAGATACGCAGTATTTT. This chain links TRBV6-2 or TRBV6-3 with TRBJ2-3; 8 positions match TRBD1. CDR3 length: 18 residues. Germline CDR1 and CDR2: MNHEY and SVGEGT. The junction had 12 bases not matched to a gene; V was cut back by 2 bases and J by 2 bases.